This T cell receptor (beta chain) is drawn from a study of blood T cell repertoires in COVID-19. Turning to the study itself: There were acute and convalescent COVID-19 samples, and they came from the United States, Italy and Spain. The cDNA or gDNA used as material had been derived from T cells, B-cell-depleted T cells, or PBMCs.

As originally analysed: From reference gene primer amplification, estimates of nucleated cell counts were derived. The table came from immunoSEQ multiplex PCR; TCRdb's copy has only in-frame clones and leaves some out. V and J calls and clone size come straight from that table; D and trimming were deduced from the DNA. This table has more than 250,000 clones, approximately 86% appearing once. The germline V gene encodes CDR1 SQVTM and CDR2 ANQGSEA. The CDR3 loop spans 11 amino acids. V was clipped by 5 bases and J by 6 bases, with 10 bases between them. V and J are TRBV29-1 and TRBJ1-2; D possibly corresponds to TRBD1 (5 bases). The sequence was collected from a human donor in a cohort sampled during active COVID-19. Sequencing was done on a sample of peripheral blood. The CDR3 region is CSVPRGHGYTF. CDR3 coding DNA: TGCAGCGTTCCGCGGGGCCATGGCTACACCTTC.